This TCR beta chain appears in the sequencing data of a study of shared clonotypes between healthy human individuals. General study results and limits: In several donors, around 4.8% of naive CD4 clonotypes appeared in common. Sequencing of the sorted subsets was shown by rarefaction to be incomplete despite large depth.

Worth noting for this clone: Its antigen is not identified.

The assay was immunoSEQ multiplex PCR, and TCRdb's table has in-frame clones only and misses some. The sample yields roughly 1.4 million clones, around 98.5% seen once. V was shortened by 4 bases and J by 1 base, with 16 bases between the two germline ends. This CDR3 has 16 residues. Germline values: CDR1 MNHEY, CDR2 SVGAGI. The rearrangement uses TRBV6-5 and TRBJ2-5, with D hard to call. The receptor was isolated from a man younger than 45 in good health. The material sequenced was naive CD4+ T cells sorted from blood. Noted subset: CD45RA+ positively selected. The CDR3: CASSFPVFRGQETQYF. For the CDR3, the DNA is TGTGCCAGCAGTTTCCCCGTTTTTCGTGGCCAAGAGACCCAGTACTTC.